This T cell receptor (beta chain) derives from a study of blood T cell repertoires in COVID-19. Only one count was recorded for this clone. Trimming at V came to 10 bases and at J to 6 bases, leaving 12 bases not matched to a gene. CDR1 and CDR2 from the germline V gene are ENHRY and SYGVKD. This CDR3 spans 14 amino acids. TCRdb's copy holds only in-frame clones and misses some; the assay was immunoSEQ multiplex PCR. Found here are around 75,000 clones, around 89% of them singletons; the top ten hold 1.4%. Sequenced input: peripheral blood. This clonotype was obtained from a human donor in a cohort sampled during active COVID-19. The V and J genes are TRBV10-3 and TRBJ2-7, with TRBD1 matching 10 bases. In DNA form, the CDR3 reads TGTGCCACGGGGAGGCCGGGACAGGGGCGCGAGCAGTACTTC. Its translation: CATGRPGQGREQYF.